This record covers a single T cell receptor beta chain. This specimen comes from a study of blood T cell repertoires in COVID-19. Study overall: In each case, the material was cDNA or gDNA derived from T cells, B-cell-depleted T cells, or PBMCs.

As handled by the study authors: Estimation of nucleated cell counts was performed using reference gene primer amplification. Repertoires were generated with immunoSEQ multiplex PCR, while TCRdb's copy carries only in-frame clones and drops some. The V and J calls and clone size come from that table; D and trimming were worked out from the DNA. The sample carries roughly 60,000 clones, 72% recorded once. The V gene's germline CDR1 is ENHRY and CDR2 SYGVKD. Trimming removed 0 bases from V and 3 bases from J, with 14 bases in between. The CDR3 is 17 residues long. The TCR sequence derives from an older woman with COVID-19, enrolled during active disease. The material sequenced was peripheral blood. The J gene is TRBJ1-4, the V gene TRBV10-3; the D gene is possibly TRBD1 (5 bases). CDR3 in amino acids: CAISESTGAGPNEKLFF. The CDR3 region has the DNA TGTGCCATCAGTGAGTCAACTGGGGCAGGGCCTAATGAAAAACTGTTTTTT.